Shown below are 18 T cell receptor beta chains from a single sample sequenced in a study of PD-1 blockade in classical Hodgkin lymphoma (dated by TCRdb to 2020 to 2022). The library was built by means of the immunoSEQ multiplex PCR assay. Imported from immuneACCESS, the table was reduced by TCRdb to in-frame sequences with V and J called. These copies leave out some clones; in studies compared against another copy, an unresolved V gene accounts for under half, and the cause of the remainder is not known. The sample records some 93,000 clones, 75% to 85% of which are singletons. The top ten clonotypes cover about a sixth of the sample. Read against the paper, the sample's time point label means: cycle 4 day 1 (C4D1), after less than 7 weeks of nivolumab. Every trial patient had relapsed after autologous stem cell transplantation, and cohorts A, B and C differed in prior brentuximab vedotin exposure.

Material: peripheral blood mononuclear cells (PBMCs), obtained before the fourth cycle of nivolumab. The receptors here all came from a human donor with classical Hodgkin lymphoma.

In its sample, this clone ranks as medium-sized. The rearrangement links TRBV7-9 to TRBJ2-1, with D hard to call. The CDR3 is made up of 11 amino acids. The germline CDR1 and CDR2 sequences are SEHNR and FQNEAQ (reference sequence). The V and J ends lost 7 bases and 10 bases respectively, with 11 bases between them. CDR3 DNA sequence: TGTGCCAGCAATAACGGACCGGAGCAGTTCTTC. Amino acids: CASNNGPEQFF.

J is TRBJ2-5 and V is TRBV25-1, with 7 bases fitting TRBD1. The germline V gene encodes CDR1 MGHDK and CDR2 SYGVNS. The V gene end was trimmed by 6 bases and the J gene end by 1 base; junction bases not matched to a gene: 2. The CDR3 runs 13 residues. The CDR3 spells CASSGTAQETQYF. The CDR3 DNA reads TGTGCCAGCAGCGGGACAGCCCAAGAGACCCAGTACTTC.

The V call is TRBV5-1, the J call TRBJ1-4; D gene ambiguous. V gave up 4 bases and J gave up 8 bases, with 6 bases separating them. The CDR3 has 11 amino acids. Germline assignment: CDR1 SGHRS and CDR2 YFSETQ. The CDR3 region has the DNA TGCGCCAGCAGCGGTGGGGAAAAACTGTTTTTT. Amino acid sequence: CASSGGEKLFF.

The chain has TRBV5-8 and TRBJ1-5; 10 bases are a match to TRBD1. V lost 4 bases, J lost 7 bases, and 8 bases stayed unmatched. The CDR3 consists of 15 residues. Germline CDR1 and CDR2: SGHTS and YDEGEE. This CDR3 is CASSRDRGDLQPQHF. DNA of the CDR3: TGTGCCAGCAGCCGGGACAGGGGTGATTTGCAGCCCCAGCATTTT. The variable domain in full, completed from reference TRBV5-8 and TRBJ1-5, reads EAGVTQSPTHLIKTRGQQATLRCSPISGHTSVYWYQQALGLGLQFLLWYDEGEERNRGNFPPRFSGRQFPNYSSELNVNALELEDSALYLCASSRDRGDLQPQHFGDGTRLSIL.

The chain has TRBV6-6 and TRBJ1-1; D is possibly TRBD1 (5 bases). The CDR3 spans 14 residues. CDR1 is MNHNY and CDR2 is SVGAGI in the germline V gene (reference sequence). V dropped 0 bases and J dropped 11 bases, with 16 bases sitting between them. The CDR3 protein is CASSYSSWTKDAFF. The CDR3, as DNA: TGTGCCAGCAGTTACTCGTCGTGGACAAAGGATGCTTTCTTT.

This chain connects TRBV2 to TRBJ2-5; D may be TRBD1 or TRBD2 (5 bases each). Germline V gene lookup returns CDR1 SNHLY and CDR2 FYNNEI. Trimming removed 6 bases from V and 2 bases from J, with 10 bases in between. CDR3 size: 13 residues. CDR3 residues: CASSREGQETQYF. In DNA, the CDR3 is TGTGCCAGCAGCCGAGAGGGGCAAGAGACCCAGTACTTC. The full variable domain, in which reference TRBV2 and TRBJ2-5 provide the parts outside the CDR3, is EPEVTQTPSHQVTQMGQEVILRCVPISNHLYFYWYRQILGQKVEFLVSFYNNEISEKSEIFDDQFSVERPDGSNFTLKIRSTKLEDSAMYFCASSREGQETQYFGPGTRLLVL.

V is TRBV5-1 and J is TRBJ1-2; D is ambiguous. Germline values: CDR1 SGHRS, CDR2 YFSETQ. The CDR3 covers 14 residues. V shed 2 bases and J shed 1 base, with 9 bases lying between them. CDR3 region: CASSLGEGNYGYTF. The DNA for the CDR3 is TGCGCCAGCAGCTTAGGCGAGGGTAACTATGGCTACACCTTC.

This clone was observed a few times. The rearrangement uses TRBV2 and TRBJ2-3; D assignment may be TRBD1 or TRBD2 (5 bases each). Trimming cost V 10 bases and J 4 bases, with 18 bases left between them. The CDR3 length is 14 residues. Germline values: CDR1 SNHLY, CDR2 FYNNEI. CDR3 sequence reads: CATHGAEGADTQYF. For the CDR3, the DNA is TGTGCCACCCACGGGGCTGAAGGGGCAGATACGCAGTATTTT.

The chain joins TRBV28 to TRBJ2-7, with D tentatively TRBD1 or TRBD2 (5 bases each). Germline values: CDR1 MDHEN, CDR2 SYDVKM. The CDR3 totals 13 residues. V was clipped by 8 bases and J by 5 bases, with 16 bases between them. In DNA form, the CDR3 reads TGTGCCAGCTGGGGGTTCGGGTGGAACGAGCAGTACTTC. Translated: CASWGFGWNEQYF.

This clone was seen more than once but under ten times. The rearrangement uses TRBV14 and TRBJ2-7; TRBD2 might be the D (6 bases). With 0 bases removed from V and 9 bases from J, the gap between germline ends came to 12 bases. Germline V gene lookup returns CDR1 SGHDN and CDR2 FVKESK. The CDR3 is 13 amino acids. The CDR3 reads CASSQDLGGTQYF. The DNA of the CDR3 is TGTGCCAGCAGCCAAGATTTGGGAGGCACGCAGTACTTC.

This clone has just a few counts. The V and J genes are TRBV30 and TRBJ1-1; 7 nucleotides align to TRBD1. Germline V gene lookup returns CDR1 GTSNPN and CDR2 SVGIG (reference sequence). This CDR3 is built from 13 residues. V lost 3 bases and J lost 0; bases outside the gene matches: 1. CDR3 loop: CAWRGTVNTEAFF. CDR3 DNA: TGTGCCTGGAGGGGGACAGTGAACACTGAAGCTTTCTTT.

The rearrangement uses TRBV5-1 and TRBJ1-1; no definite D call. Germline CDR1 SGHRS, CDR2 YFSETQ. Deletions cut 4 bases from V and 10 bases from J, with 14 bases between. This CDR3 is built from 12 residues. The CDR3 region is CASSPSEGGAFF. The CDR3 DNA reads TGCGCCAGCAGCCCATCGGAGGGAGGAGCTTTCTTT.

The chain carries TRBV5-6 and TRBJ2-3, with a possible D match to TRBD2 (5 bases). Germline CDR1 is SGHDT and CDR2 is YYEEEE. The V and J ends lost 5 bases and 2 bases respectively, with 15 bases between them. The CDR3 totals 15 residues. This chain's CDR3 is CASRYTRTYTDTQYF. The CDR3 DNA reads TGTGCCAGCAGGTATACTAGAACCTACACAGATACGCAGTATTTT.

This chain uses TRBV27 with TRBJ2-1; 9 bases align to TRBD2. V lost 2 bases to trimming and J lost 15 bases; unmatched junction nucleotides: 5. The germline V gene has CDR1 MNHEY and CDR2 SMNVEV (reference sequence). The CDR3 has 12 residues. CDR3 sequence: CASSLAGGPGFF. CDR3 bases: TGTGCCAGCAGTTTAGCGGGAGGGCCCGGGTTCTTC.

V gene TRBV19 combines with J gene TRBJ2-6; D may match TRBD1 or TRBD2 (5 bases each). CDR1 is LNHDA, CDR2 SQIVND, per germline (reference sequence). This CDR3 contains 13 residues. Trimming left V 7 bases short and J 2 bases short, with 6 bases between. CDR3 sequence (DNA): TGTGCCAGTATGGGGGCTGGGGCCAACGTCCTGACTTTC. Translation gives CASMGAGANVLTF.

This clone was recorded a few times. The chain joins TRBV28 to TRBJ2-7, with 9 bases aligning to TRBD1. CDR3 length: 13 amino acids. V shed 5 bases, J shed 6 bases, and the junction held 5 bases outside the gene matches. Germline V CDR1 and CDR2: MDHEN, SYDVKM. CDR3: CASSRDRVVEQYF. The CDR3 DNA reads TGTGCCAGCAGTCGGGACAGGGTGGTCGAGCAGTACTTC.

This chain uses TRBV9 with TRBJ1-1, with 7 bases matching TRBD1. Germline assignment: CDR1 SGDLS and CDR2 YYNGEE. This CDR3 comprises 17 residues. V gave up 4 bases and J gave up 1 base; unmatched junction bases: 13. CDR3 sequence reads: CASSPPTRQGPNTEAFF. The CDR3 DNA reads as TGTGCCAGCAGCCCCCCCACGCGACAGGGACCGAACACTGAAGCTTTCTTT.

The count of this clone is one. This rearrangement joins TRBV19 to TRBJ1-1; D gene ambiguous. Trimming stripped 7 bases from V and 4 bases from J, with 19 bases between. The CDR3 covers 15 residues. Germline CDR1 LNHDA, CDR2 SQIVND (reference sequence). For the CDR3, the DNA is TGTGCCAGTAATAACTTAGGGAATTCGGGCACTGAAGCTTTCTTT. Its translation is CASNNLGNSGTEAFF. The variable domain in full, with the rest retrieved from reference TRBV19 and TRBJ1-1, is DGGITQSPKYLFRKEGQNVTLSCEQNLNHDAMYWYRQDPGQGLRLIYYSQIVNDFQKGDIAEGYSVSREKKESFPLTVTSAQKNPTAFYLCASNNLGNSGTEAFFGQGTRLTVV.